The 31 T cell receptor beta chains below all came from one sample that was sequenced in a study of cytomegalovirus exposure and HLA in healthy donors. The PCR ran on 60 Vbeta and 13 Jbeta primers. Here immunoSEQ multiplex PCR was the method, and the copy in TCRdb shows in-frame clones only, minus some. The sample records fewer than 200,000 clones, roughly 71% being singletons. Material for sequencing was PBMCs. These receptors all come from a girl aged 10-17 years in good health and CMV-seronegative.

This chain links TRBV7-3 with TRBJ1-1, with a possible D match to TRBD1 (5 bases). V was cut by 5 bases and J by 1 base, with 11 bases left in between. The CDR3 length is 14 residues. The V gene's germline CDR1 is SGHTA and CDR2 FQGTGA. This CDR3 reads CASSPGHGNTEAFF. The CDR3 DNA follows: TGTGCCAGCAGCCCCGGACACGGGAACACTGAAGCTTTCTTT. Combining the CDR3 with reference TRBV7-3 and TRBJ1-1 gives the whole variable domain GAGVSQTPSNKVTEKGKYVELRCDPISGHTALYWYRQSLGQGPEFLIYFQGTGAADDSGLPNDRFFAVRPEGSVSTLKIQRTERGDSAVYLCASSPGHGNTEAFFGQGTRLTVV.

V usage is TRBV30 and J usage is TRBJ2-3; no definite D call. CDR1 and CDR2 from the germline V gene are GTSNPN and SVGIG (reference sequence). V lost 0 bases and J 1 base, leaving 5 bases between the germline ends. The CDR3 spans 13 residues. DNA for the CDR3: TGTGCCTGGAGTGTACGGGGCACAGATACGCAGTATTTT. Its protein is CAWSVRGTDTQYF. Full variable domain (rest looked up from reference TRBV30 and TRBJ2-3): SQTIHQWPATLVQPVGSPLSLECTVEGTSNPNLYWYRQAAGRGLQLLFYSVGIGQISSEVPQNLSASRPQDRQFILSSKKLLLSDSGFYLCAWSVRGTDTQYFGPGTRLTVL.

The chain carries TRBV10-3 and TRBJ2-3; D is ambiguous. The ends were cut back, 3 bases at V and 4 bases at J, with 5 bases in the middle. There are 12 residues in the CDR3. Germline V gives CDR1 ENHRY, CDR2 SYGVKD. The CDR3 region has the DNA TGTGCCATCAGTGAAGCCCCAGATACGCAGTATTTT. Translation: CAISEAPDTQYF.

The gene calls are TRBV27 and TRBJ1-2, with TRBD1 matching over 7 bases. The V segment lost 8 bases and the J segment 4 bases; nucleotides outside the gene matches: 13. The CDR3 consists of 15 residues. Germline assignment: CDR1 MNHEY and CDR2 SMNVEV (reference sequence). The CDR3 protein is CASGIITGELYGYTF. DNA of the CDR3: TGTGCCAGCGGAATAATAACAGGGGAACTCTATGGCTACACCTTC.

About this clone: Mismatch with germline at one junction end may stem from a read error. The rearrangement joins TRBV7-7 to TRBJ2-5, with D perhaps matching TRBD2 (6 bases). Germline V lookup: CDR1 SSHAT, CDR2 FNYEAQ (reference sequence). The length of the CDR3 is 17 residues. CDR3 DNA: TGTGCTAGCAGCTCCCAACCGGACTACCCGAATCAAGAGACCCAGTACTTC. This encodes CASSSQPDYPNQETQYF. Drawing the rest from reference TRBV7-7 and TRBJ2-5, the complete variable domain is GAGVSQSPRYKVTKRGQDVTLRCDPISSHATLYWYQQALGQGPEFLTYFNYEAQPDKSGLPSDRFSAERPEGSISTLTIQRTEQRDSAMYRCASSSQPDYPNQETQYFGPGTRLLVL.

The chain employs TRBV4-1 and TRBJ1-2, with TRBD1 identical over 8 bases. With V trimmed by 4 bases and J by 4 bases, 8 bases remained unmatched. This CDR3 is 15 amino acids long. Germline V gene lookup returns CDR1 MGHRA and CDR2 YSYEKL. This chain's CDR3 is CASSLNSGTGYGYTF. CDR3 coding DNA: TGCGCCAGCAGCCTCAACTCAGGGACAGGCTATGGCTACACCTTC.

DNA for the CDR3: TGCGCCAGCAACCTTGTTGGAGGCGGGACAGGGTCTGAAGCTTTCTTT. This translates into CASNLVGGGTGSEAFF. The chain employs TRBV5-1 and TRBJ1-1; TRBD1 aligns across 9 bases. This CDR3 region has 16 residues. Germline V gene sequence: CDR1 SGHRS, CDR2 YFSETQ. With V trimmed by 6 bases and J by 6 bases, 15 bases remained unmatched. Full variable domain (rest looked up from reference TRBV5-1 and TRBJ1-1): KAGVTQTPRYLIKTRGQQVTLSCSPISGHRSVSWYQQTPGQGLQFLFEYFSETQRNKGNFPGRFSGRQFSNSRSEMNVSTLELGDSALYLCASNLVGGGTGSEAFFGQGTRLTVV.

V usage is TRBV5-1 and J usage is TRBJ2-1, with 10 bases matching TRBD1. The ends lost 2 bases at V and 7 bases at J; junction bases unmatched: 12. Germline values: CDR1 SGHRS, CDR2 YFSETQ. CDR3 size: 17 residues. The CDR3 nucleotides read TGCGCCAGCAGCTTAGTATCGGACAGGGGGTTTAAGAATGAGCAGTTCTTC. Residues: CASSLVSDRGFKNEQFF. The whole variable domain, filled in from reference TRBV5-1 and TRBJ2-1, reads KAGVTQTPRYLIKTRGQQVTLSCSPISGHRSVSWYQQTPGQGLQFLFEYFSETQRNKGNFPGRFSGRQFSNSRSEMNVSTLELGDSALYLCASSLVSDRGFKNEQFFGPGTRLTVL.

This chain uses TRBV27 with TRBJ2-7; TRBD2 aligns across 7 bases. V lost 2 bases and J lost 3; bases outside the gene matches: 4. The CDR3 is made up of 14 amino acids. CDR1 is MNHEY and CDR2 is SMNVEV in the germline V gene (reference sequence). DNA for the CDR3: TGTGCCAGCAGTTTAAGCGGGGCCGACTACGAGCAGTACTTC. It encodes CASSLSGADYEQYF.

The J gene is TRBJ2-5, the V gene TRBV5-1, with 13 bases that match TRBD2. Germline V gene lookup returns CDR1 SGHRS and CDR2 YFSETQ. The ends lost 4 bases at V and 3 bases at J; junction bases unmatched: 9. The CDR3 is 17 residues long. The CDR3 is CASSPGWTSGGEETQYF. The CDR3 DNA sequence: TGCGCCAGCAGCCCGGGGTGGACTAGCGGGGGAGAAGAGACCCAGTACTTC. The variable domain in full, completed from reference TRBV5-1 and TRBJ2-5, reads KAGVTQTPRYLIKTRGQQVTLSCSPISGHRSVSWYQQTPGQGLQFLFEYFSETQRNKGNFPGRFSGRQFSNSRSEMNVSTLELGDSALYLCASSPGWTSGGEETQYFGPGTRLLVL.

This chain connects TRBV6-5 to TRBJ1-1, with 9 bases fitting TRBD1. V trimming: 7 bases; J trimming: 3 bases; junction bases outside the gene matches: 6. The CDR3 contains 14 residues. Germline lookup yields CDR1 MNHEY and CDR2 SVGAGI. The CDR3 is CASTRQGGYTEAFF. The CDR3 DNA reads TGTGCCAGCACCAGACAGGGGGGGTACACTGAAGCTTTCTTT.

This rearrangement joins TRBV10-3 to TRBJ1-1, with D tentatively TRBD1 (5 bases). The CDR3 length is 15 residues. Trimming removed 1 base at V and 3 bases at J, with 12 bases between. Germline CDR1 reads ENHRY; CDR2 reads SYGVKD. CDR3 DNA: TGTGCCATCAGTGAGTGGATTATAGGGGACACTGAAGCTTTCTTT. Translating gives CAISEWIIGDTEAFF.

The V call is TRBV5-4, the J call TRBJ2-5; D not certain. The CDR3 is 13 amino acids. Germline-derived CDR1 and CDR2 are SGHNT and YYREEE (reference sequence). Trimming stripped 5 bases from V and 3 bases from J, with 11 bases between. CDR3 loop: CASSLTSEETQYF. The CDR3 nucleotides are TGTGCCAGCAGTTTGACCAGCGAAGAGACCCAGTACTTC.

V is TRBV9 and J is TRBJ1-6; 7 nucleotides align to TRBD1. From germline, CDR1 is SGDLS and CDR2 YYNGEE. The CDR3 runs 14 residues. J was trimmed by 10 bases and V by 0 bases; bases with no gene match: 4. DNA of the CDR3: TGTGCCAGCAGCGTAGAGGGGGCGAACTCACCCCTCCACTTT. Its translation: CASSVEGANSPLHF. Full variable domain (missing parts from reference TRBV9 and TRBJ1-6): DSGVTQTPKHLITATGQRVTLRCSPRSGDLSVYWYQQSLDQGLQFLIQYYNGEERAKGNILERFSAQQFPDLHSELNLSSLELGDSALYFCASSVEGANSPLHFGNGTRLTVT.

CDR3 in amino acids: CASSIGLGSTEAFF. CDR3 in DNA: TGTGCCAGCAGCATAGGTCTCGGGAGCACTGAAGCTTTCTTT. The chain links TRBV27 to TRBJ1-1; D not certain. V was clipped by 6 bases and J by 4 bases, with 15 bases between them. The CDR3 contains 14 residues. The germline V gene encodes CDR1 MNHEY and CDR2 SMNVEV (reference sequence).

The rearrangement joins TRBV6-1 to TRBJ1-3, with D perhaps TRBD1 (6 bases). Germline V gene lookup returns CDR1 MNHNS and CDR2 SASEGT. Trimming took off 6 bases at V and 0 bases at J, with 9 bases between the two ends. There are 14 residues in the CDR3. The CDR3 sequence is CASREDSSGNTIYF. Here the CDR3 DNA reads TGTGCCAGCAGGGAGGACAGCTCTGGAAACACCATATATTTT.

V is TRBV5-4 and J is TRBJ1-1; D is uncertain. Per the germline V gene, CDR1 is SGHNT and CDR2 is YYREEE (reference sequence). V lost 7 bases and J lost 3, with 16 bases in between. The CDR3 contains 14 residues. CDR3 sequence reads: CASPLSLVDTEAFF. CDR3 sequence (DNA): TGTGCCAGCCCCCTTTCCTTAGTTGACACTGAAGCTTTCTTT. Filled out from reference TRBV5-4 and TRBJ1-1, the complete variable domain reads ETGVTQSPTHLIKTRGQQVTLRCSSQSGHNTVSWYQQALGQGPQFIFQYYREEENGRGNFPPRFSGLQFPNYSSELNVNALELDDSALYLCASPLSLVDTEAFFGQGTRLTVV.

The chain links TRBV30 to TRBJ1-5; no clear D gene. The germline gives CDR1 GTSNPN, CDR2 SVGIG (reference sequence). The CDR3 loop spans 14 amino acids. Trimming removed 1 base from V and 1 base from J, with 8 bases in between. The CDR3 spells CAWSAGASNQPQHF. The CDR3 nucleotides read TGTGCCTGGAGTGCCGGTGCGAGCAATCAGCCCCAGCATTTT.

The CDR3 spells CASSVTGFNQPQHF. The DNA for the CDR3 is TGTGCCAGCAGTGTGACAGGGTTCAATCAGCCCCAGCATTTT. The genes are TRBV25-1 and TRBJ1-5, with 7 bases identical to TRBD1. In germline, CDR1 is MGHDK, CDR2 SYGVNS. V lost 4 bases to trimming and J lost 3 bases; unmatched junction nucleotides: 3. This CDR3 contains 14 residues.

The chain is built from TRBV6-5 and TRBJ2-5; a possible D gene is TRBD2 (6 bases). V was pared by 5 bases and J by 4 bases, with 17 bases between. Germline loops: CDR1 MNHEY, CDR2 SVGAGI. The CDR3 is 15 amino acids. The CDR3 DNA follows: TGTGCCAGCAGTAACGCGGGATCCCTCGGAGAGACCCAGTACTTC. Amino acids: CASSNAGSLGETQYF.

This chain joins TRBV5-1 and TRBJ2-3; 10 bases line up with TRBD2. This CDR3 spans 17 amino acids. Trimming cost V 7 bases and J 1 base; bases outside gene matches: 12. From germline, CDR1 is SGHRS and CDR2 YFSETQ. CDR3 in amino acids: CASARVRLAGGTDTQYF. CDR3 in DNA: TGCGCCAGCGCAAGGGTTAGGCTAGCGGGGGGCACAGATACGCAGTATTTT. The full variable domain, its missing parts supplied by reference TRBV5-1 and TRBJ2-3, is KAGVTQTPRYLIKTRGQQVTLSCSPISGHRSVSWYQQTPGQGLQFLFEYFSETQRNKGNFPGRFSGRQFSNSRSEMNVSTLELGDSALYLCASARVRLAGGTDTQYFGPGTRLTVL.

The chain couples TRBV6-6 to TRBJ2-3; D is perhaps TRBD2 (6 bases). Germline-derived CDR1 and CDR2 are MNHNY and SVGAGI (reference sequence). The V end was cut by 5 bases, the J end by 2 bases, with 14 bases between. The CDR3 covers 15 residues. The CDR3 protein is CASSAKGLYTDTQYF. The DNA for the CDR3 is TGTGCCAGCAGTGCCAAGGGACTCTACACAGATACGCAGTATTTT.

This clone was seen more than once but under ten times. The chain is built from TRBV20-1 and TRBJ2-5; no clear D gene. The CDR3 runs to 11 residues. V lost 3 bases and J lost 7, with 9 bases in between. Germline V lookup: CDR1 DFQATT, CDR2 SNEGSKA (reference sequence). The CDR3 nucleotides are TGCAGTGCTAGGCTGACTCTGACCCAGTACTTC. Protein sequence: CSARLTLTQYF.

This chain joins TRBV27 and TRBJ1-6; 9 nucleotides agree with TRBD1. Germline lookup yields CDR1 MNHEY and CDR2 SMNVEV (reference sequence). CDR3 length equals 14 residues. V lost 3 bases and J lost 7; bases outside the gene matches: 1. The CDR3 protein is CASSFGQGNSPLHF. CDR3 sequence (DNA): TGTGCCAGCAGTTTCGGACAGGGGAATTCACCCCTCCACTTT.

This chain uses TRBV6-1 with TRBJ2-2; 8 bases agree with TRBD1. The germline CDR1 and CDR2 sequences are MNHNS and SASEGT. CDR3 size: 14 residues. With V trimmed by 10 bases and J by 1 base, 5 bases remained unmatched. CDR3 amino acids: CATRGTGNTGELFF. CDR3 nucleotides: TGTGCCACGCGAGGGACAGGGAACACCGGGGAGCTGTTTTTT.

The V gene is TRBV9, the J gene TRBJ1-2; no definite D call. CDR3 size: 12 residues. Trimming stripped 2 bases from V and 6 bases from J, with 8 bases between. Germline loops: CDR1 SGDLS, CDR2 YYNGEE. In nucleotides, the CDR3 is TGTGCCAGCAGCGTTCATCGGGATGGCTACACCTTC. Its protein product is CASSVHRDGYTF.

This chain joins TRBV5-6 and TRBJ1-2; TRBD1 is a possible D gene (6 bases). The CDR3 runs to 14 residues. CDR1 and CDR2 from the germline V gene are SGHDT and YYEEEE. V dropped 0 bases and J dropped 2 bases, with 8 bases sitting between them. The CDR3 sequence is CASSLGDRNYGYTF. Here the CDR3 DNA reads TGTGCCAGCAGCTTGGGCGACAGGAACTATGGCTACACCTTC.

The genes are TRBV28 and TRBJ1-1; no clear D gene. The germline CDR1 and CDR2 sequences are MDHEN and SYDVKM. V dropped 8 bases and J dropped 11 bases, with 12 bases sitting between them. There are 10 residues in the CDR3. CDR3 nucleotide sequence: TGTGCCAGCGGCCCCCCACCCGCTTTCTTT. Translation gives CASGPPPAFF.

The CDR3 spells CASSLRDSPYEQYF. The CDR3 DNA is TGTGCCAGCAGTTTACGGGACTCACCCTACGAGCAGTACTTC. The chain is built from TRBV28 and TRBJ2-7; the D gene is possibly TRBD2 (6 bases). The CDR3 loop spans 14 amino acids. The V gene lost 2 bases and the J gene lost 2 bases, with 10 bases spanning the gap. From germline, CDR1 is MDHEN and CDR2 SYDVKM.

The J gene is TRBJ1-6, the V gene TRBV7-9; D perhaps matches TRBD1 (5 bases). Germline V gene lookup returns CDR1 SEHNR and CDR2 FQNEAQ (reference sequence). V was trimmed by 0 bases and J by 9 bases, leaving 15 bases between them. CDR3 size: 16 residues. The CDR3 loop is CASSLAWQGFGSPLHF. Here the CDR3 DNA reads TGTGCCAGCAGCTTAGCTTGGCAGGGATTCGGTTCACCCCTCCACTTT.

The V and J genes are TRBV5-1 and TRBJ2-2; TRBD2 aligns across 7 bases. Germline V CDR1 and CDR2: SGHRS, YFSETQ. Unmatched junction bases numbered 3, after V lost 4 bases and J lost 6 bases. This CDR3 is 13 amino acids long. CDR3 residues: CASSVGGPGELFF. As DNA, the CDR3 is TGCGCCAGCAGCGTGGGAGGGCCCGGGGAGCTGTTTTTT.